One T cell receptor beta chain is described in this entry. The antigen is not known. This entry belongs to a study of T cells after posttransplantation cyclophosphamide. Findings of the study overall: Later post-transplant blood repertoires were often dominated by donor CD8+ memory clones. Recipient CMV seropositivity and CMV reactivation strongly tracked TRB clonality. Blood and skin or GI T cell repertoires showed limited TRB overlap.

Controls had myeloablative marrow grafts with methotrexate and calcineurin inhibitor, sampled at 1 year. Sequencing used immunoSEQ multiplex PCR; TCRdb keeps in-frame clones, though not all of them. This sample has 9,500 to 10,000 clones, with 88% found just once. V lost 0 bases and J lost 5, with 15 bases in between. This CDR3 spans 16 amino acids. The V gene's germline CDR1 is MNHEY and CDR2 SVGAGI. The genes are TRBV6-5 and TRBJ2-3; TRBD2 is a possible D gene (6 bases). The TCR sequence derives from a young adult male patient who received an allogeneic stem cell transplant from an unrelated donor, was CMV-positive, and had no GVHD. Part of the T cells may come from the graft donor. Material: PBMCs, obtained after an allogeneic stem cell transplant with a calcineurin inhibitor and methotrexate. CDR3 DNA sequence: TGTGCCAGCAGTTACTCGCTGGGAGGTGTTGGAGATACGCAGTATTTT. This translates into CASSYSLGGVGDTQYF.